The clone carrying this T cell receptor beta chain was recorded only once. PCR was performed using 60 Vbeta and 13 Jbeta primers. Method: immunoSEQ multiplex PCR; TCRdb's copy keeps in-frame clones and lacks some. The table has over 110,000 clones, over 60% seen once. The data are from a study of cytomegalovirus exposure and HLA in healthy donors. The receptor's source is a male donor in good health and CMV-seropositive. The source material was PBMCs.

CDR3 nucleotides: TGCGCCAGCAGCCAAGATTCTCATTCGCTGACAGGGGGTTTAACGGGAAACATTCAGTACTTC. Amino acids: CASSQDSHSLTGGLTGNIQYF. This chain links TRBV4-1 with TRBJ2-4; 9 nucleotides match TRBD1. V lost 0 bases to trimming and J lost 6 bases; unmatched junction nucleotides: 21. This CDR3 has 21 residues. Germline V gene lookup returns CDR1 MGHRA and CDR2 YSYEKL.